Included here is one TCR beta chain sequence, with context. What this receptor recognizes is not known. No base qualities exist here, and no much larger clone lies one base off it. In the prospective study, participants were roughly 18 to 95 years old, resided in under 30 geographic areas of the United States, and were enrolled through a virtual design. In the prospective study, participants were assigned to cohorts based on the clinical history participants reported in a screening survey and a study questionnaire. ImmuneRACE Cohort 3 recovered participants were defined by two consecutive negative NP/OP PCR tests, healthcare professional clearance, or symptom resolution. Mobile phlebotomists in the prospective study collected whole blood, serum and a nasopharyngeal or oropharyngeal swab from every participant. Participants in the prospective study had the option to provide additional blood draws and questionnaires over a 2-month period. Before DNA extraction, blood samples from the prospective study were shipped at room temperature or frozen.

This specimen comes from a study of blood T cell repertoires in COVID-19 (TCRdb year 2020). About the investigation overall: Collaborator samples came from the United States, Italy and Spain and covered acute and convalescent phases of COVID-19. The prospective study material was composed of cDNA or gDNA derived from T cells, B-cell-depleted T cells, or PBMCs. Subjects who had been exposed to COVID-19, were actively infected with it, or had recovered from it provided the deeply sampled blood TCRbeta repertoires that made up the dataset. The repertoires were made available in a free public database intended to serve as a resource for research on the immune response to SARS-CoV-2. Samples came from the ongoing ImmuneRACE study (first 160 participants) plus 1,254 subjects from 6 global collaborators. Sample metadata almost always included a de-identified subject ID, COVID-19 status, age in years and sex. HLA class I and class II types, where available, came from metadata supplied by the sample provider rather than from assay-based typing.

Reading the germline V gene gives CDR1 LGHNT and CDR2 FRNRAP. Relative to germline, V is 5 bases shorter and J is 2 bases shorter, with 10 bases between their ends. From its cysteine to its phenylalanine, the CDR3 spans 14 amino acids. Of the read, only the CDR3 DNA is kept; its 42 bases are in frame from base 1. TCRbeta CDR3 regions were amplified from genomic DNA by means of the immunoSEQ Assay, a bias-controlled multiplex PCR. Concerning the study's data processing: The number of nucleated cells in each sample was estimated by amplification of reference gene primers within the assay. Sequence reads were collapsed and filtered to measure the absolute abundance of every unique TCRbeta CDR3 rearrangement. For each sample, productive Simpson clonality was calculated by taking the square root of Simpson's diversity index across productive rearrangements. Imported from immuneACCESS, the table was reduced by TCRdb to in-frame sequences with V and J called. These copies leave out some clones; in studies compared against another copy, an unresolved V gene accounts for under half, and the cause of the remainder is not known. V, J and clone size reflect that table, while D and trimming were determined from the DNA. This sample has under 150,000 clones in its table, and about three quarters of those were observed once. 2.5% to 3% of the sample belongs to the ten largest clones.

Findings and caveats that apply to the study as a whole: The amount of clinical and demographic metadata varied by source and participant and was provided uncurated.

The TCR originated in a woman between 50 and 59 years old who had recovered from COVID-19. Sequenced: PBMCs or T cells enriched from blood (not recorded which). The chain was built from TRBV12-5 and TRBJ1-5, with no confident D gene call. The CDR3: CASGPQVGNQPQHF. The DNA sequence is given as TGTGCTAGTGGTCCGCAGGTGGGCAATCAGCCCCAGCATTTT.